A selection of T cell receptor beta chains follows, all from one sample in a study of blood T cell repertoires in COVID-19. Produced via immunoSEQ multiplex PCR; TCRdb's table is partial and in-frame only. The sample holds roughly 120,000 clones, 75% to 90% seen once. The source material was peripheral blood. The receptors here all came from a woman in her 70s with acute or convalescent COVID-19. Each CDR3 is given with its conserved first and last residue. D genes are given only for firm matches. Clone size, where shown, is once, few, many, or a class for clones that have expanded.

j_gene,d_gene,v_gene,abundance,CDR3nt,CDR3aa
TRBJ2-1,TRBD2,TRBV28,.,TGTGCCAGCGGACGGCTAGCGGGAGGGTGGCAGTTCTTC,CASGRLAGGWQFF
TRBJ1-4,.,TRBV16,.,TGTGCCAGCAGACAATCAGGAGGGGCGGAAGAAAAACTGTTTTTT,CASRQSGGAEEKLFF
TRBJ2-2,TRBD1,TRBV28,few,TGTGCCAGCAGCGGCCCAGGGGGCTTGGGCACCGGGGAGCTGTTTTTT,CASSGPGGLGTGELFF
TRBJ2-7,.,TRBV5-5,.,TGTGCCAGCAGCTTGGAGGGGTTGGCTAAGCAGTACTTC,CASSLEGLAKQYF
TRBJ1-5,TRBD1,TRBV28,.,TGTGCCAGCAGTTTCGACAGGGTAGGCGATCAGCCCCAGCATTTT,CASSFDRVGDQPQHF
TRBJ1-4,.,TRBV2,few,TGTGCCAGCAGTGTCGGGGTGGGAAAACTGTTTTTT,CASSVGVGKLFF
TRBJ2-2,.,TRBV5-1,.,TGCGCCAGCAGCTTGGGTCCGGCCGGGGAGCTGTTTTTT,CASSLGPAGELFF
TRBJ1-1,TRBD1,TRBV9,.,TGTGCCAGCAGCGTAGGGGACAGGGTAGGGACTGAAGCTTTCTTT,CASSVGDRVGTEAFF
TRBJ1-2,TRBD1,TRBV29-1,once,TGCAGCGTCCCCAACCCCGGGACAGGGGGGAATAGTTATGGCTACACCTTC,CSVPNPGTGGNSYGYTF
TRBJ2-5,TRBD1,TRBV5-4,.,TGTGCCAGCAGTATAACAGGGGGTGGGCGAGAGACCCAGTACTTC,CASSITGGGRETQYF
TRBJ2-5,.,TRBV29-1,.,TGCAGCGTTGAAGATCGGACGGGAGAGGTCGAGACCCAGTACTTC,CSVEDRTGEVETQYF
TRBJ1-1,.,TRBV7-3,.,TGTGCCAGCAGCTTATTTCCCATGACGGCGGGCACTGAAGCTTTCTTT,CASSLFPMTAGTEAFF
TRBJ1-2,TRBD1,TRBV4-1,.,TGCGCCAGCAGCCAAGACGGGACAGGGCCGTTCTACACCTTC,CASSQDGTGPFYTF
TRBJ1-4,.,TRBV9,few,TGTGCCAGCAGCGTAGCTTCAGGGGATAGACTGTTTTTT,CASSVASGDRLFF
TRBJ2-1,TRBD2,TRBV6-5,.,TGTGCCAGCAGTTACCGGACTAGCGGGGCCTACAATGAGCAGTTCTTC,CASSYRTSGAYNEQFF
TRBJ1-2,.,TRBV28,.,TGTGCCACCCGGGGGGCTAACTATGGCTACACCTTC,CATRGANYGYTF
TRBJ2-7,.,TRBV7-9,.,TGTGCCAGCAGCACAGGACGCATCTACGAGCAGTACTTC,CASSTGRIYEQYF
TRBJ1-2,.,TRBV6-5,.,TGTGCCAGCAGTTACGGGGAGGGTGGTGGCTACACCTTC,CASSYGEGGGYTF
TRBJ2-3,TRBD1,TRBV3-1/TRBV3-2,once,TGTGCCAGCAGCGAGGGGACAGTCTACACAGATACGCAGTATTTT,CASSEGTVYTDTQYF
TRBJ2-1,.,TRBV5-5,.,TGTGCCAGCAGCTTGAGGGAGGCCGGAGCTAACTACAATGAGCAGTTCTTC,CASSLREAGANYNEQFF
TRBJ2-7,.,TRBV2,few,TGTGCCAGCAGTGAAACTGTAGCGCTATCCTACGAGCAGTACTTC,CASSETVALSYEQYF
TRBJ2-1,TRBD2,TRBV7-2,.,TGTGCCAGCAGCTTTACTAGCGGAGATTACAATGAGCAGTTCTTC,CASSFTSGDYNEQFF